The clone carrying this T cell receptor (beta chain) was counted many times. This sample is part of a study of cytomegalovirus exposure and HLA in healthy donors. This PCR relied on a set of 60 Vbeta primers and 13 Jbeta primers. Produced via immunoSEQ multiplex PCR; TCRdb's table is partial and in-frame only. This sample has roughly 99,000 clones, with roughly 70% found just once. The germline CDR1 and CDR2 sequences are SGHDT and YYEEEE. This CDR3 is 12 amino acids long. V gave up 4 bases and J gave up 0 bases, with 5 bases separating them. The rearrangement links TRBV5-6 to TRBJ2-7; D is uncertain. The sample taken for sequencing was PBMCs. The origin of this receptor is a male donor in good health and CMV-seronegative. This CDR3 is CASSEYSYEQYF. The CDR3, as DNA: TGTGCCAGCAGCGAGTACTCCTACGAGCAGTACTTC.